The table lists the clone carrying this TCR beta chain with a few counts. Its antigen is currently unknown. This entry is derived from a study of CD8 T cells in ankylosing spondylitis. A quantitative 5'-RACE method, one with molecular barcodes, was used to make TCR beta libraries. MiXCR, applied by TCRdb to the 5' RACE reads, yields one record per CDR3 protein. The table has about 39,000 distinct CDR3 sequences, 3% seen once. The CDR3 has 18 residues. The V gene's germline CDR1 is SGDLS and CDR2 YYNGEE. V lost 0 bases and J lost 3; bases outside the gene matches: 7. Study results and limitations: Earlier authors reported some of these motif variants in reactive arthritis synovial fluid and blood. A TCR beta motif of several highly homologous variants seemed to mark ankylosing spondylitis blood. Disease-linked clones reportedly concentrated significantly in matched ankylosing spondylitis synovial fluid.

The receptor was isolated from a male donor with ankylosing spondylitis or in good health (not recorded which). The material sequenced was blood, either unsorted or a sorted T cell fraction (not recorded which). The V call is TRBV9, the J call TRBJ2-3, with 13 bases fitting TRBD2. The DNA for the CDR3 is TGTGCCAGCAGCGTAGGACTGACTAGCGGGAGGATGACAGATACGCAGTATTTT. Its protein product is CASSVGLTSGRMTDTQYF.